The clone carrying this T cell receptor (beta chain) was counted at least ten times. What it binds is not known. The source of the sample is a study of T cells in Graves' hyperthyroidism and ophthalmopathy. Overall study: Once the initial diagnosis was made, peripheral blood was obtained before any treatment.

V was clipped by 5 bases and J by 3 bases, with 19 bases between them. This CDR3 is 17 amino acids long. Stability of Graves' hyperthyroidism was defined as absent ophthalmopathy progression within 18 months. Amplified TCR beta CDR3 regions came from RNA transcripts. Initially, a first-round RT-PCR of the TCR CDR3 employed the HTBI primer set. TCRdb reprocessed the multiplex PCR reads with MiXCR, giving one entry per CDR3 protein. In the table there are a few hundred thousand distinct CDR3 sequences, approximately 15% of which are singletons. Study outcomes and limitations: From stable hyperthyroidism, ophthalmopathy was set apart by a 13 V-J model.

Input material: blood. This chain links TRBV12-3 or TRBV12-4 with TRBJ2-2; tentatively, D is TRBD1 or TRBD2 (7 bases each). The TCR was taken from a woman in her thirties with Graves' hyperthyroidism. DNA for the CDR3: TGTGCCAGCAGTCCAGACCAGGGGGGGATCTACACCGGGGAGCTGTTTTTT. This sequence encodes CASSPDQGGIYTGELFF.